Listed below are T cell receptor beta chains from one sample, sequenced in a study of TIL therapy for anti-PD-1-resistant metastatic lung cancer. Generated by immunoSEQ multiplex PCR, the TCRdb table keeps only in-frame clones and is missing some. The sample contains some 52,000 clones, around 80% of which appear only once. The sequences come from blood, collected at baseline. The origin of the receptors is a woman between 30 and 85 years old with non-small cell lung cancer. CDR3s include the opening cysteine and the closing phenylalanine or tryptophan. Each record gives: V gene, J gene, CDR3 protein.

>TRBV6-1|TRBJ1-2
CASSEVAGTGHGYTF
>TRBV10-3|TRBJ1-1
CAISELTSRTEAFF
>TRBV6-5|TRBJ1-1
CASRTTGFEAFF
>TRBV9|TRBJ2-1
CASSVGTANYNEQFF
>TRBV12-5|TRBJ2-7
CASGLGVTEQYF
>TRBV29-1|TRBJ2-2
CSVPTGGRNTGELFF
>TRBV30|TRBJ2-2
CAWRQNTGELFF
>TRBV20-1|TRBJ2-7
CSARRYEQYF
>TRBV5-5|TRBJ1-2
CASSLGIGGEVDFYGYTF
>TRBV27|TRBJ2-5
CATADRGVRETQYF
>TRBV27|TRBJ2-1
CASSLLSGLAGAEQFF
>TRBV6-5|TRBJ1-2
CASSYSGIYGYTF
>TRBV28|TRBJ2-7
CASSLLQGYEQYF
>TRBV28|TRBJ2-5
CASIHSLGRVAETQYF
>TRBV23-1|TRBJ1-4
CASRPLWFSSYGGGGDEKLFF
>TRBV7-6|TRBJ2-5
CASSQHRAKGPPETQYF
>TRBV9|TRBJ2-2
CAGLTDSRSRNTGELFF
>TRBV2|TRBJ2-5
CASSPQETQYF
>TRBV23-1|TRBJ1-5
CASSQFSPGGDHYSNQPQHF
>TRBV7-9|TRBJ1-4
CASSLEEGAEKLFF
>TRBV9|TRBJ2-3
CASSPGTSGADTQYF
>TRBV27|TRBJ2-1
CASSLGRLGKNEQFF
>TRBV5-4|TRBJ1-5
CASSLGSTGNQPQHF
>TRBV10-1|TRBJ1-2
CASSRGYTF
>TRBV29-1|TRBJ1-1
CSVVVQSPEAFF
>TRBV6-8|TRBJ1-4
CASSSGTRGGTLTNEKLFF
>TRBV2|TRBJ2-2
CASSEGYRTGELFF
>TRBV21-1|TRBJ1-1
CASGGTGGPNTEAFF
>TRBV5-1|TRBJ2-1
CASSALATYNEQFF
>TRBV19|TRBJ2-5
CASSGRAGSQYF
>TRBV2|TRBJ2-2
CASSVGGKNTGELFF
>TRBV18|TRBJ1-2
CASSPQDKLYGYTF
>TRBV9|TRBJ2-1
CASSVARGSSYNEQFF
>TRBV30|TRBJ1-4
CAWTTSPTNEKLFF
>TRBV7-8|TRBJ2-5
CASSQTRGGGETQYF
>TRBV25-1|TRBJ2-2
CASSESGRLGTGELFF
>TRBV4-1|TRBJ2-3
CASSPSPDTQYF
>TRBV30|TRBJ2-2
CAYPRTIGELFF
>TRBV4-1|TRBJ2-1
CASSQVLSGSSYNEQFF
>TRBV28|TRBJ1-5
CASRFQGLNQPQHF
>TRBV9|TRBJ2-2
CASSVAGWGTGELFF
>TRBV4-2|TRBJ2-1
CASSQDWYNEQFF
>TRBV29-1|TRBJ2-6
CSVEGVPGANVLTF
>TRBV29-1|TRBJ2-2
CSVVLAGTNTGELFF
>TRBV6-1|TRBJ1-1
CASRDRVADTEAFF
>TRBV19|TRBJ1-6
CASQDRLNSPLHF
>TRBV7-9|TRBJ1-5
CASSPTTNQPQHF
>TRBV4-1|TRBJ2-1
CASSPLPSPSGVSSYNEQFF
>TRBV28|TRBJ1-4
CASSPPQGHNEKLFF
>TRBV9|TRBJ2-7
CASSGDSHYEQYF
>TRBV9|TRBJ2-1
CASSGEGQGGFSSYNEQFF
>TRBV6-5|TRBJ1-1
CASSPWGSSAFF
>TRBV19|TRBJ2-6
CASRQGPYVLTF
>TRBV28|TRBJ1-2
CASSNYRGGDGYTF
>TRBV5-4|TRBJ2-1
CASSLGSRGVYNEQFF
>TRBV29-1|TRBJ1-1
CSVEVSGQGLEAFF
>TRBV30|TRBJ1-1
CAWRVRGSGTEAFF